One sample yielded the 16 T cell receptor beta chains listed below, sequenced in a study of OX40 agonist ivuxolimab in advanced cancers. Clones were read by immunoSEQ multiplex PCR, and TCRdb kept only the in-frame ones, dropping some. The sample shows about 22,000 clones, approximately 84% of them seen only once. The material sequenced was CD4+ or CD8+ T cells sorted from blood, taken in a trial of the OX40 agonist ivuxolimab. The receptors originated from an adult with an advanced solid tumor such as melanoma, head and neck, liver or kidney cancer.

This clone was recorded once. V and J are TRBV2 and TRBJ1-3; a possible D gene is TRBD1 (5 bases). Germline V gene data show CDR1 as SNHLY and CDR2 as FYNNEI. CDR3 length: 13 residues. Trimming left V 8 bases short and J 8 bases short, with 16 bases between. The CDR3 DNA reads as TGTGCCAGCCTGAGACAGTCGGCAGACACCATATATTTT. Its protein product is CASLRQSADTIYF.

V usage is TRBV7-9 and J usage is TRBJ2-3, with 11 bases fitting TRBD1. The CDR3 is made up of 15 amino acids. Germline V gene lookup returns CDR1 SEHNR and CDR2 FQNEAQ (reference sequence). V shed 3 bases, J shed 4 bases, and the junction held 3 bases outside the gene matches. The CDR3 region is CASSLDRGHSDTQYF. The CDR3 nucleotides are TGTGCCAGCAGCTTGGACAGGGGGCACTCAGATACGCAGTATTTT.

The chain joins TRBV7-6 to TRBJ2-7; a possible D gene is TRBD1 (6 bases). In germline, CDR1 is SGHVS, CDR2 FNYEAQ. Trimming left V 3 bases short and J 2 bases short, with 8 bases between. The CDR3 runs 13 residues. In DNA form, the CDR3 reads TGTGCCAGCAGCTTCGCAGGGGCCTACGAGCAGTACTTC. This sequence encodes CASSFAGAYEQYF.

The genes are TRBV6-5 and TRBJ1-1, with D possibly TRBD1 on 5 matching bases. V was cut by 2 bases and J by 1 base, with 8 bases left in between. The CDR3 sequence is 14 residues long. Germline values: CDR1 MNHEY, CDR2 SVGAGI. CDR3 sequence reads: CASSYGGGNTEAFF. CDR3 sequence (DNA): TGTGCCAGCAGTTACGGGGGAGGGAACACTGAAGCTTTCTTT.

The J gene is TRBJ2-1, the V gene TRBV5-1, with 7 bases identical to TRBD1. CDR3 length: 13 amino acids. V dropped 3 bases and J dropped 3; count of bases not matched to a gene: 0. Germline values: CDR1 SGHRS, CDR2 YFSETQ. In DNA form, the CDR3 reads TGCGCCAGCAGCTGGGACAGCTACAATGAGCAGTTCTTC. Protein product: CASSWDSYNEQFF. The full variable domain, completed using reference TRBV5-1 and TRBJ2-1, is KAGVTQTPRYLIKTRGQQVTLSCSPISGHRSVSWYQQTPGQGLQFLFEYFSETQRNKGNFPGRFSGRQFSNSRSEMNVSTLELGDSALYLCASSWDSYNEQFFGPGTRLTVL.

The chain links TRBV4-3 to TRBJ2-1; weak D call: TRBD2 (5 bases). In germline, CDR1 is LGHNA, CDR2 YSLEER. The ends were cut back, 1 base at V and 4 bases at J, with 11 bases in the middle. The CDR3 loop spans 15 amino acids. This CDR3 is CASSQGTGAYNEQFF. The CDR3 nucleotides read TGCGCCAGCAGCCAAGGGACTGGTGCGTACAATGAGCAGTTCTTC.

V gene TRBV18 combines with J gene TRBJ2-7; D is tentatively TRBD1 or TRBD2 (5 bases each). The CDR3 is 15 amino acids. Trimming removed 5 bases from V and 3 bases from J, with 17 bases in between. Per the germline V gene, CDR1 is KGHSH and CDR2 is LQKENI. This chain's CDR3 is CASSSQPGLLYEQYF. The DNA of the CDR3 is TGTGCCAGCTCATCTCAGCCGGGGCTCCTCTACGAGCAGTACTTC.

The V and J genes are TRBV7-8 and TRBJ2-2; 10 bases fit TRBD2. The V segment lost 5 bases and the J segment 3 bases; nucleotides outside the gene matches: 12. The CDR3 consists of 18 residues. Germline values: CDR1 SGHVS, CDR2 FQNEAQ. CDR3 sequence (DNA): TGTGCCAGCAGCCCTATAAATCTAGCGGGGGACTACACCGGGGAGCTGTTTTTT. It yields the protein CASSPINLAGDYTGELFF. Together with reference TRBV7-8 and TRBJ2-2, the CDR3 gives the full variable domain: GAGVSQSPRYKVAKRGQDVALRCDPISGHVSLFWYQQALGQGPEFLTYFQNEAQLDKSGLPSDRFFAERPEGSVSTLKIQRTQQEDSAVYLCASSPINLAGDYTGELFFGEGSRLTVL.

This chain links TRBV7-6 with TRBJ2-3, with 8 bases matching TRBD2. This CDR3 is 15 amino acids long. The germline CDR1 and CDR2 sequences are SGHVS and FNYEAQ. V was pared by 6 bases and J by 3 bases, with 8 bases of the junction left unmatched. CDR3 coding DNA: TGTGCCAGCAGATTAATGGCGGGGGGAACAGATACGCAGTATTTT. Protein: CASRLMAGGTDTQYF.

V usage is TRBV4-3 and J usage is TRBJ2-2; maybe TRBD1 (5 bases). Germline V gene lookup returns CDR1 LGHNA and CDR2 YSLEER. With 0 bases removed from V and 5 bases from J, the gap between germline ends came to 7 bases. CDR3 length: 14 amino acids. The CDR3 nucleotides read TGCGCCAGCAGCCAAGAAGACAGAACCGGGGAGCTGTTTTTT. This encodes CASSQEDRTGELFF.

The chain recombines TRBV4-1 with TRBJ2-7; D is unclear. Germline CDR1 is MGHRA and CDR2 is YSYEKL. CDR3 length: 13 residues. Trimming left V 5 bases short and J 2 bases short, with 10 bases between. The CDR3 region has the DNA TGCGCCAGCAGCGGCAGTGAAACCTACGAGCAGTACTTC. It yields the protein CASSGSETYEQYF.

The CDR3 here is CASSGANSGNTIYF. DNA for the CDR3: TGTGCCAGCAGTGGGGCAAACTCTGGAAACACCATATATTTT. This sequence joins TRBV6-4 and TRBJ1-3; D is uncertain. The V gene's germline CDR1 is MRHNA and CDR2 SNTAGT. The CDR3 has 14 amino acids. Trimming removed 4 bases at V and 0 bases at J, with 7 bases between.

CDR3 amino acids: CASTPEGGLGYGYTF. CDR3 DNA sequence: TGCGCCAGCACCCCAGAAGGGGGGCTTGGCTATGGCTACACCTTC. The chain employs TRBV5-1 and TRBJ1-2, with a possible D match to TRBD1 (6 bases). CDR1 SGHRS and CDR2 YFSETQ come from the germline V gene. This CDR3 has 15 amino acids. V lost 6 bases and J 4 bases, leaving 19 bases between the germline ends.

The chain has TRBV5-4 and TRBJ2-2; 10 nucleotides align to TRBD2. In germline, CDR1 is SGHNT, CDR2 YYREEE (reference sequence). V was pared by 3 bases and J by 10 bases, with 3 bases of the junction left unmatched. This CDR3 has 13 residues. The CDR3 sequence: CASSSSGGVELFF. The CDR3 DNA sequence: TGTGCCAGCAGCTCTAGCGGGGGCGTGGAGCTGTTTTTT.

The chain employs TRBV7-2 and TRBJ2-7, with D possibly being TRBD1 (6 bases). Trimming took 4 bases from V and 1 from J, leaving 23 bases between them. CDR3 size: 18 residues. CDR1 and CDR2 (germline): SGHTA, FQGNSA. CDR3: CASSSPSGHSGVSYEQYF. The CDR3 DNA sequence: TGTGCCAGCAGCTCCCCCTCGGGACACTCAGGGGTTTCCTACGAGCAGTACTTC.

V and J are TRBV2 and TRBJ1-3; D gene unclear. The ends were cut back, 5 bases at V and 4 bases at J, with 12 bases in the middle. Germline V gene data show CDR1 as SNHLY and CDR2 as FYNNEI. The CDR3 loop spans 14 amino acids. CDR3 amino acids: CASSLRSGGNTIYF. CDR3 DNA: TGTGCCAGCAGTTTACGAAGTGGCGGAAACACCATATATTTT.